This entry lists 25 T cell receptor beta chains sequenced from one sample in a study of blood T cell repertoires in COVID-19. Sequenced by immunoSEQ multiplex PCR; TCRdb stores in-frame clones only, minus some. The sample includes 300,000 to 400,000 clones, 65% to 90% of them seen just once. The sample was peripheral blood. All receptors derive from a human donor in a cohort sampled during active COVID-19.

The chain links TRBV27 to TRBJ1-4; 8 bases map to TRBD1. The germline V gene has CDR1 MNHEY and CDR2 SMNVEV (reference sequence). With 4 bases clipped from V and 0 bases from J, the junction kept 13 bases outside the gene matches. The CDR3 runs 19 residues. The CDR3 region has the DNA TGTGCCAGCAGTTCCTCCGGGACAGGCCTATGGACAACTAATGAAAAACTGTTTTTT. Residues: CASSSSGTGLWTTNEKLFF.

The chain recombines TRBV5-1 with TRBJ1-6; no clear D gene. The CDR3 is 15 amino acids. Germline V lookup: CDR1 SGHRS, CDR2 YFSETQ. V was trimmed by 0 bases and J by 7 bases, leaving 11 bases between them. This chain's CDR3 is CASSLVKGENSPLHF. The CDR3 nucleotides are TGCGCCAGCAGCTTGGTGAAGGGAGAAAATTCACCCCTCCACTTT.

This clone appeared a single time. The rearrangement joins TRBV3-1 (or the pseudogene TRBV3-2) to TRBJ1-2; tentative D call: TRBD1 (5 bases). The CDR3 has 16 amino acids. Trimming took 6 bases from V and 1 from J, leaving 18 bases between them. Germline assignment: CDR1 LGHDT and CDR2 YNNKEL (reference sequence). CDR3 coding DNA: TGTGCCAGCAGTGGTTTTGGGGGGAGGGATAACTATGGCTACACCTTC. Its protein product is CASSGFGGRDNYGYTF.

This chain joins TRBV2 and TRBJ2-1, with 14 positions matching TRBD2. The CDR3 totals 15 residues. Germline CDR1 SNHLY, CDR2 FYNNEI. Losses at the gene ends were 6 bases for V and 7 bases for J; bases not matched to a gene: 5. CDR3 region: CASRGTSGGPNEQFF. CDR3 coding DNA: TGTGCCAGCAGAGGGACTAGCGGGGGCCCAAATGAGCAGTTCTTC.

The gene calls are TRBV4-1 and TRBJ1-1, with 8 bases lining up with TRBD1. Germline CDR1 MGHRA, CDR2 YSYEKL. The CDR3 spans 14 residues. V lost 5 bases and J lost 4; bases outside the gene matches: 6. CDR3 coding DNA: TGCGCCAGCAGCTACCAGGGGGCGGGCACTGAAGCTTTCTTT. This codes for CASSYQGAGTEAFF.

This chain's CDR3 is CASSTPGLLYNEQFF. CDR3 coding DNA: TGTGCCAGCAGTACTCCGGGACTTCTCTACAATGAGCAGTTCTTC. V gene TRBV2 combines with J gene TRBJ2-1; weak D call: TRBD2 (6 bases). The CDR3 sequence is 15 residues long. CDR1 and CDR2 from the germline V gene are SNHLY and FYNNEI. V dropped 5 bases and J dropped 3 bases, with 14 bases sitting between them.

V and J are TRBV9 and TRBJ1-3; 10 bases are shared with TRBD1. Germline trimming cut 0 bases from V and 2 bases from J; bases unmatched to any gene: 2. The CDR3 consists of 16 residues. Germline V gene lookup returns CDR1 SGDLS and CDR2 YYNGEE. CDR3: CASSVEGQGPGNTIYF. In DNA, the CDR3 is TGTGCCAGCAGCGTAGAGGGACAGGGGCCTGGAAACACCATATATTTT.

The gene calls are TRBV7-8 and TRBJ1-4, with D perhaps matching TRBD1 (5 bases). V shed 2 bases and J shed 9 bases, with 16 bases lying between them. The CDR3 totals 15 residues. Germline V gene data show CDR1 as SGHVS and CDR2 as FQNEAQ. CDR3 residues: CASSLSWPGDKKLFF. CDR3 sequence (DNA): TGTGCCAGCAGCTTAAGTTGGCCGGGGGATAAAAAACTGTTTTTT. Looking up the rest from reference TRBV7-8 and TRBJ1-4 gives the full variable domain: GAGVSQSPRYKVAKRGQDVALRCDPISGHVSLFWYQQALGQGPEFLTYFQNEAQLDKSGLPSDRFFAERPEGSVSTLKIQRTQQEDSAVYLCASSLSWPGDKKLFFGSGTQLSVL.

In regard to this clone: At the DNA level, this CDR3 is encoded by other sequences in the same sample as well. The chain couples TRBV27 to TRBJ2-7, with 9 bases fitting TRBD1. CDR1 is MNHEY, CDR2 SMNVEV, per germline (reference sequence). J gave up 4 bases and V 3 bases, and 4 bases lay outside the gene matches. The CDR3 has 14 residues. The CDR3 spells CASSFRGQGYEQYF. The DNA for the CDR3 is TGTGCCAGCAGTTTTCGGGGACAGGGATACGAGCAGTACTTC.

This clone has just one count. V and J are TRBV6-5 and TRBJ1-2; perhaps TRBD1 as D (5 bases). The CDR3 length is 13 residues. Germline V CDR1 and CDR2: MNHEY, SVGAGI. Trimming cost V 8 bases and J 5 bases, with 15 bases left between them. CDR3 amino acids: CASHDRIIYGYTF. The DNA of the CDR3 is TGTGCCAGCCACGACAGAATAATTTATGGCTACACCTTC.

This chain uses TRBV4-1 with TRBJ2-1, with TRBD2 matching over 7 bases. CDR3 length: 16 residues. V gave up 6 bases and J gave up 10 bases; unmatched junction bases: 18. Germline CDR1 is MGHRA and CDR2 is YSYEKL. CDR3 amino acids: CASRYRDYPYPGEQFF. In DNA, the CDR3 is TGCGCCAGCAGATACCGGGACTACCCTTACCCTGGCGAGCAGTTCTTC.

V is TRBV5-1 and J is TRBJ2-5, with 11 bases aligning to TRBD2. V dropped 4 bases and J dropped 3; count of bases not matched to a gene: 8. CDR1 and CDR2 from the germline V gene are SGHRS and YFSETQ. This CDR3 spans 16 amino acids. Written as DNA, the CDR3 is TGCGCCAGCAGCAGTAGCGGGGGGGCCTTGAAAGAGACCCAGTACTTC. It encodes CASSSSGGALKETQYF.

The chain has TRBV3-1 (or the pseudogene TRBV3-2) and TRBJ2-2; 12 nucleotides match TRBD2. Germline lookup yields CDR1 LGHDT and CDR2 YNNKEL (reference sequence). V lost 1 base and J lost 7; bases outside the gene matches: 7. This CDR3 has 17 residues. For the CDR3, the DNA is TGTGCCAGCAGCCAAGGTCTAGCGGGGGGGAGTAACGGGGAGCTGTTTTTT. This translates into CASSQGLAGGSNGELFF.

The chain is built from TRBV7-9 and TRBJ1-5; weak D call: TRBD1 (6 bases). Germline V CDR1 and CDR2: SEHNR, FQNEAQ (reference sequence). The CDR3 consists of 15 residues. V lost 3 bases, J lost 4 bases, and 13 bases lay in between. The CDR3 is CASSLVQGDNQPQHF. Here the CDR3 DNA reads TGTGCCAGCAGCTTGGTACAGGGAGATAATCAGCCCCAGCATTTT.

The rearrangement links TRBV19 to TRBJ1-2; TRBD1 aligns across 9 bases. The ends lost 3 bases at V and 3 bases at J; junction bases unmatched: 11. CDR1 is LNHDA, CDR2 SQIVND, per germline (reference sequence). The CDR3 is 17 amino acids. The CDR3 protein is CASSIRFGDRDDYGYTF. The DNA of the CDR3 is TGTGCCAGTAGTATCAGGTTCGGGGACAGGGACGACTATGGCTACACCTTC. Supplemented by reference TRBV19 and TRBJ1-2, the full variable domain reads DGGITQSPKYLFRKEGQNVTLSCEQNLNHDAMYWYRQDPGQGLRLIYYSQIVNDFQKGDIAEGYSVSREKKESFPLTVTSAQKNPTAFYLCASSIRFGDRDDYGYTFGSGTRLTVV.

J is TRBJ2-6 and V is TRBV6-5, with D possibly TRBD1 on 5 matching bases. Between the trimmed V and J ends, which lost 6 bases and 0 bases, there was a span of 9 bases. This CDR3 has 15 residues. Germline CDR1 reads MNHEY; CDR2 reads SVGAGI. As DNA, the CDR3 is TGTGCCAGCAGACAGGATAGCTCTGGGGCCAACGTCCTGACTTTC. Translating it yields CASRQDSSGANVLTF.

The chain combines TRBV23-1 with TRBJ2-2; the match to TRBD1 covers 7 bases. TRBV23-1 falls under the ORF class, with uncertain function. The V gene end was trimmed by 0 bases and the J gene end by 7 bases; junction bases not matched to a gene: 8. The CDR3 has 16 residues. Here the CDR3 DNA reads TGCGCCAGCAGTCAATCTGAAAGGGGGCTGGGCGGGGAGCTGTTTTTT. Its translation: CASSQSERGLGGELFF.

CDR3 protein: CASSLEGSRDQPQHF. CDR3 nucleotide sequence: TGTGCCAGCAGCTTAGAAGGGTCCAGGGATCAGCCCCAGCATTTT. The V gene is TRBV11-2, the J gene TRBJ1-5, with a tentative D call TRBD1 (5 bases). The CDR3 consists of 15 residues. V lost 0 bases, J lost 5 bases, and 11 bases lay in between. Germline-derived CDR1 and CDR2 are SGHAT and FQNNGV.

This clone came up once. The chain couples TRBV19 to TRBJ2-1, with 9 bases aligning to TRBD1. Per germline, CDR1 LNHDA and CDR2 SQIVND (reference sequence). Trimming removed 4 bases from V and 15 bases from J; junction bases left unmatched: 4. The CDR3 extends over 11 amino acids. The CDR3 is CASSRTGESFF. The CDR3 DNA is TGTGCCAGTAGTAGGACAGGGGAATCGTTCTTC.

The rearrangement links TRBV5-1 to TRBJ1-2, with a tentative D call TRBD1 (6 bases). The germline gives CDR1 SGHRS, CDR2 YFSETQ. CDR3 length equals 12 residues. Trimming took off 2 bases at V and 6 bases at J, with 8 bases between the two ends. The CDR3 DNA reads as TGCGCCAGCAGCTTATACAGGGATGGCTACACCTTC. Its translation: CASSLYRDGYTF.

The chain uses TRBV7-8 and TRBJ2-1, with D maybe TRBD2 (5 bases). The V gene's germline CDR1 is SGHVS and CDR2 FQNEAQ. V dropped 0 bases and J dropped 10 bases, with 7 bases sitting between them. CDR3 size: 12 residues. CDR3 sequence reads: CASSLAGVEQFF. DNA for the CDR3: TGTGCCAGCAGCTTAGCCGGGGTCGAGCAGTTCTTC.

The CDR3 DNA is TGCAGCGTTAGATCGGGACAGGCTGAAGCTTTCTTT. This translates into CSVRSGQAEAFF. The V call is TRBV29-1, the J call TRBJ1-1; 8 bases are a match to TRBD1. CDR1 is SQVTM and CDR2 is ANQGSEA in the germline V gene. CDR3 length: 12 amino acids. Trimming cost V 5 bases and J 6 bases; bases outside gene matches: 5.

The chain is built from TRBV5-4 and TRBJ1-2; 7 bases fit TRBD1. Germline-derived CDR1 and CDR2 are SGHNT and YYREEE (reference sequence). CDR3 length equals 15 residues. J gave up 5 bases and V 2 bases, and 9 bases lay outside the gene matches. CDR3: CASSFLGQVIYGYTF. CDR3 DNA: TGTGCCAGCAGCTTCCTAGGACAGGTCATATATGGCTACACCTTC.

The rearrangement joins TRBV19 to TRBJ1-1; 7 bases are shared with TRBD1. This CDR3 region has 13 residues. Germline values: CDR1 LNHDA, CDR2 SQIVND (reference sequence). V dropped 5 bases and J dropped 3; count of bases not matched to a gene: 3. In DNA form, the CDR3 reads TGTGCCAGTAGTCTTACAGGGGACACTGAAGCTTTCTTT. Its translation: CASSLTGDTEAFF.

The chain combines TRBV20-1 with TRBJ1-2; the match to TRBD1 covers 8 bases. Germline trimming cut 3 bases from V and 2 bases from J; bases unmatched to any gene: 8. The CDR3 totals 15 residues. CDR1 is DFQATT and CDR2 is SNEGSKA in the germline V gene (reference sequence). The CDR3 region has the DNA TGCAGTGCTAGTGCGACAGGGGATACAAACTATGGCTACACCTTC. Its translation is CSASATGDTNYGYTF.